This note documents a single T cell receptor (beta chain) sequence. The target antigen is unknown. This record belongs to a study of shared clonotypes between healthy human individuals. TCRdb keeps only in-frame clones here, not all; method: immunoSEQ multiplex PCR. The sample lists about 360,000 clones, roughly 70% seen once, with around 9.3% in the top ten. CDR3 length: 12 residues. The germline V and J ends were trimmed by 6 bases and 8 bases, with 11 bases remaining between them. Germline V gene lookup returns CDR1 SEHNR and CDR2 FQNEAQ (reference sequence). Study results and caveats: Naive subsets, compared against memory subsets, generally had larger estimated richness values.

The sample was memory CD4+ T cells sorted from blood. Described subset: CD45RA-negative fraction. The genes are TRBV7-9 and TRBJ1-5; D not certain. This receptor was identified in a man between 25 and 39 years old in good health. This CDR3 is CASSNGLEPQHF. As DNA, the CDR3 is TGTGCCAGCAGTAACGGTCTCGAGCCCCAGCATTTT.